This T cell receptor (beta chain) stems from a study of cytomegalovirus exposure and HLA in healthy donors. The overall study: Caucasian-associated ancestry cluster membership applied to about 83% of nearly 400 genotyped donors. Study-level points and caveats: A reported reduction in N-insertions relative to the roughly 710-donor mean was seen in an Asian-associated ancestry cluster in a later analysis. In a later analysis, a missense DCLRE1C variant was linked to TCR beta V- and J-gene trimming.

A note on this clone: Its matching antigen is unknown.

The PCR contained 60 Vbeta and 13 Jbeta primers. Measured with immunoSEQ multiplex PCR; TCRdb has only the in-frame clones, and not every one. Of approximately 200,000 clones listed, 65% to 85% are singletons. J was trimmed by 2 bases and V by 5 bases; bases with no gene match: 18. The CDR3 covers 19 residues. Germline loops: CDR1 SQVTM, CDR2 ANQGSEA. This receptor was taken from a young woman in good health and CMV-seronegative. Material: PBMCs. The chain has TRBV29-1 and TRBJ1-5; 10 bases fit TRBD1. This CDR3 is CSVFFMSGQGGLGNQPQHF. In DNA form, the CDR3 reads TGCAGCGTTTTCTTTATGTCCGGACAGGGGGGCTTAGGCAATCAGCCCCAGCATTTT.